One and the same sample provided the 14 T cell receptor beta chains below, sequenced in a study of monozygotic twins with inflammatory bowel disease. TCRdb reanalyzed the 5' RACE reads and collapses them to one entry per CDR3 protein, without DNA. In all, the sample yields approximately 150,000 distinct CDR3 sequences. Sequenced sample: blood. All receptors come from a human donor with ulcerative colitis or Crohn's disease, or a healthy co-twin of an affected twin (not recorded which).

CDR3 sequence reads: CASSLRLAAPYEQYF. The V gene is TRBV7-2, the J gene TRBJ2-7; no DNA is available, so the TRBD2 call from TCRdb remains unchecked. Per germline, CDR1 SGHTA and CDR2 FQGNSA. This CDR3 contains 15 residues.

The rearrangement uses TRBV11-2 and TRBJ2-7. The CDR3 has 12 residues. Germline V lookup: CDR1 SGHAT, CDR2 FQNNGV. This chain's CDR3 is CASTRTTYEQYF.

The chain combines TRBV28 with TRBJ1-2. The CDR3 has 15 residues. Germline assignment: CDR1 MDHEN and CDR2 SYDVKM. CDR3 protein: CASSRGAFTNYGYTF.

This chain's CDR3 is CASSQEKGGSTGELFF. The chain is built from TRBV14 and TRBJ2-2; TCRdb's D call, TRBD1, is unchecked because there is no DNA. This CDR3 is built from 16 residues. In germline, CDR1 is SGHDN, CDR2 FVKESK.

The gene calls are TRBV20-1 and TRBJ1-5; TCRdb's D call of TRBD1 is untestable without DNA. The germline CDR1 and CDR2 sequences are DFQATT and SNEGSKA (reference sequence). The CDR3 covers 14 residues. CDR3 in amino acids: CSASTGTSNQPQHF.

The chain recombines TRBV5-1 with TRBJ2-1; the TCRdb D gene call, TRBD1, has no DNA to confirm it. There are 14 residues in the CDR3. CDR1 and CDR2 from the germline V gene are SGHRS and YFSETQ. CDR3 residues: CASSEYGPGREQFF.

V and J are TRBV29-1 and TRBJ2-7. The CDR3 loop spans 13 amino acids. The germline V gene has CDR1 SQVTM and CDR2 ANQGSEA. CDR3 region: CSVVVAVAHEQYF.

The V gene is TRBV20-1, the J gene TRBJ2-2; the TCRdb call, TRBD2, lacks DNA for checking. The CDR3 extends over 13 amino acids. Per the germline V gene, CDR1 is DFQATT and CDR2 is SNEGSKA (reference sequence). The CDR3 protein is CSVPSGGHRELFF.

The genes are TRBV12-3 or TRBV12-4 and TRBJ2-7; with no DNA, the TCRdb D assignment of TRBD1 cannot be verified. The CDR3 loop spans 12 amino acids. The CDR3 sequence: CASRDSIYEQYF.

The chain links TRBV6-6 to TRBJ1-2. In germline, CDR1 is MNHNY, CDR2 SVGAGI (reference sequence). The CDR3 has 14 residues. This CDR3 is CASSSGLGNYGYTF.

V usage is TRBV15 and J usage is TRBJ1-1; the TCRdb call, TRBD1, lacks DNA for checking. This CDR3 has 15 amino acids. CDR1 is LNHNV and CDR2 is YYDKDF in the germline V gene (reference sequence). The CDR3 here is CATSRDRGQGTEAFF.

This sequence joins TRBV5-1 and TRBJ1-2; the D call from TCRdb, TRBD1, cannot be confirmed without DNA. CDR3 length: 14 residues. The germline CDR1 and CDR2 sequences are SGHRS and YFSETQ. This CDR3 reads CASNTGQGDYGYTF.

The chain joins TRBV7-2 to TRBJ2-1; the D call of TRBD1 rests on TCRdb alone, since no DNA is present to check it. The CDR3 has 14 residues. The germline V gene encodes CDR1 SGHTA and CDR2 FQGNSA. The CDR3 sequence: CASSLPGAYNEQFF.

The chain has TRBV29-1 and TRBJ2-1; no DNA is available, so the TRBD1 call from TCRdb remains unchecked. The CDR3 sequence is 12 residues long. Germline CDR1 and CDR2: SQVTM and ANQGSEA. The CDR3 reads CSAHGGGLVQFF.